This TCR beta chain came from a study of blood T cell repertoires in COVID-19. In the source study's methods: Researchers report that nucleated cell counts were estimated from reference gene primer amplification. Profiling relied on immunoSEQ multiplex PCR, and the TCRdb table lists in-frame clones only, not all of them. V and J calls and clone size are those listed in that table; D and trimming were worked out from the DNA. Of 40,000 to 45,000 clones listed, roughly nine tenths are singletons. This CDR3 has 13 amino acids. CDR1 and CDR2 (germline): LNHDA, SQIVND (reference sequence). Trimming shortened V by 1 base and J by 4 bases, and 7 bases separated the two germline ends.

The chain joins TRBV19 to TRBJ1-2; D gene ambiguous. The sequenced sample consisted of peripheral blood. The receptor was isolated from a man between 45 and 60 years old with active COVID-19. The CDR3 region is CASSIGQSYGYTF. CDR3 nucleotides: TGTGCCAGTAGTATAGGCCAGTCCTATGGCTACACCTTC.